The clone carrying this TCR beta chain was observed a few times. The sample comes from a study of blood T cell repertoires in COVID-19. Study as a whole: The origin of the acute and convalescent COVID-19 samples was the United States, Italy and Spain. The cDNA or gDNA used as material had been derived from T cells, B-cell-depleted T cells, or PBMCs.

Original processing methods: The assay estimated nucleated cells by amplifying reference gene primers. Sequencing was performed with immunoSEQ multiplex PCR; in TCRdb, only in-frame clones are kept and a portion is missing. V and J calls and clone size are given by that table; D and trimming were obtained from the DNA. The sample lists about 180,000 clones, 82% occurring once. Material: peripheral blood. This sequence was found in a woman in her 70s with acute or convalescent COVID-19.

CDR3 in amino acids: CASSSGQGTEKLFF. CDR3 DNA sequence: TGTGCCAGCAGTTCTGGACAGGGGACTGAAAAACTGTTTTTT. V usage is TRBV28 and J usage is TRBJ1-4; TRBD1 agrees at 9 bases. Germline V gene sequence: CDR1 MDHEN, CDR2 SYDVKM. The CDR3 is 14 residues long. The V segment lost 4 bases and the J segment 7 bases; nucleotides outside the gene matches: 4.